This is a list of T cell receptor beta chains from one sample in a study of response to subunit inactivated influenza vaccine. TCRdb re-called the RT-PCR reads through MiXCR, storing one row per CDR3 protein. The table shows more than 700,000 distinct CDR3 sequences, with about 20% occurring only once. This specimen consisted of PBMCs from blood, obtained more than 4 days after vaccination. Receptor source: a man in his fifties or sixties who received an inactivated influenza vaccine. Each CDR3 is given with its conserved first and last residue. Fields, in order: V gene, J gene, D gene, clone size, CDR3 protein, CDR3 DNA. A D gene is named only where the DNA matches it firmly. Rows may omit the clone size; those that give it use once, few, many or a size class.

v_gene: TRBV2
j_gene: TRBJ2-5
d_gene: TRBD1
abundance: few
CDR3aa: CASSLHRGQEETQYF
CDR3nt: TGTGCCAGCAGTCTCCACAGGGGGCAGGAAGAGACCCAGTACTTC

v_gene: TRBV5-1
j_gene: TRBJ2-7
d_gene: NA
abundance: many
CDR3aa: CASSLGGIYEQYF
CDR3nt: TGCGCCAGCAGCTTGGGGGGGATCTACGAGCAGTACTTC

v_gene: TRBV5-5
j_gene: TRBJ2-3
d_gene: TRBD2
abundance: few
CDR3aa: CASSLYAGGSTDTQYF
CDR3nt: TGTGCCAGCAGCTTGTATGCGGGGGGTTCCACAGATACGCAGTATTTT

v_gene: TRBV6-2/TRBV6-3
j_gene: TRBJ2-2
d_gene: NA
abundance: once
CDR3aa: CASSYRAGTGELFF
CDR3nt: TGTGCCAGCAGTTACAGGGCTGGGACCGGGGAGCTGTTTTTT

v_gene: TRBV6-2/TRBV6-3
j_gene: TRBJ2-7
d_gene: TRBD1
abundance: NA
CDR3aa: CASGGQIYEQYF
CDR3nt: TGTGCCAGCGGGGGACAGATCTACGAGCAGTACTTC

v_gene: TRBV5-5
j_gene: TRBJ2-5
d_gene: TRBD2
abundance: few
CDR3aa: CASSFVRGGRSQETQYF
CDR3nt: TGTGCCAGCAGCTTCGTTCGAGGCGGGAGGTCTCAAGAGACCCAGTACTTC

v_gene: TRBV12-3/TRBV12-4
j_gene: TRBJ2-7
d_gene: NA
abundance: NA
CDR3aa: CASSLGAGNPSYEQYF
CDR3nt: TGTGCCAGCAGCCTGGGCGCAGGGAACCCCTCCTACGAGCAGTACTTC

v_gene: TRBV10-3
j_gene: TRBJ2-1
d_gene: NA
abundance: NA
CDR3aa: CAIARDLTYNEQFF
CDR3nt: TGTGCCATCGCCCGGGACTTGACATACAATGAGCAGTTCTTC

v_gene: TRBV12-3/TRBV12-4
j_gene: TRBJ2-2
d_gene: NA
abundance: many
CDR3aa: CASSSLLWQGNTGELFF
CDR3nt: TGTGCCAGCAGCTCCCTCCTTTGGCAGGGAAACACCGGGGAGCTGTTTTTT

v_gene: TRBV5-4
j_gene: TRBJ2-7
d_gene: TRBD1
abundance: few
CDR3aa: CASSLLQGAEQYF
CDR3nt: TGTGCCAGCAGCTTATTACAGGGGGCCGAGCAGTACTTC

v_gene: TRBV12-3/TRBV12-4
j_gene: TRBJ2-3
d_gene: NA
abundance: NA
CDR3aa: CASSLGAPGWGVDTQYF
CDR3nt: TGTGCCAGCAGTTTAGGTGCTCCGGGGTGGGGGGTAGATACGCAGTATTTT